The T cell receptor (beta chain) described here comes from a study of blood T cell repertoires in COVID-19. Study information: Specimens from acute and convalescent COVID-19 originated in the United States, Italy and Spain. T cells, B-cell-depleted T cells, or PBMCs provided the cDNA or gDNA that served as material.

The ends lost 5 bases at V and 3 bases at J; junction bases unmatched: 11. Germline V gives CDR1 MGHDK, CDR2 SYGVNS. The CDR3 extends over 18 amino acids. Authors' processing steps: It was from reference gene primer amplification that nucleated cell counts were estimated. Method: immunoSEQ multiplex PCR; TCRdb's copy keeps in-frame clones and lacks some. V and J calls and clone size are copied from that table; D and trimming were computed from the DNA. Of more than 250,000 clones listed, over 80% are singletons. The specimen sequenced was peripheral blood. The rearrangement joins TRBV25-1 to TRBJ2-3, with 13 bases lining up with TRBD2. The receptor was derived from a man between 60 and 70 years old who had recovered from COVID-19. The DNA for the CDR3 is TGTGCCAGCAGTACAACTAGCGGGGGGGCCGGGTGGACAGATACGCAGTATTTT. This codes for CASSTTSGGAGWTDTQYF.